The 8 T cell receptor beta chains reported below all come from one sample, sequenced in a study of tumor-infiltrating lymphocytes in primary liver carcinoma (dated by TCRdb to 2015 to 2018). Without any cell sorting, total RNA and DNA were co-extracted from 20-30 mg of bulk tissue using the AllPrep DNA/RNA mini kit. These reads were obtained on an Illumina HiSeq 2500. A constant-region primer and ProtoScript II reverse transcriptase were used to reverse-transcribe TCRbeta-specific cDNA from about 530 ng total RNA. The TCRbeta libraries were prepared through three rounds of nested multiplex PCR following a slightly modified ARM-PCR procedure. Multiplex TRBV1-TRBV30 forward primers and a Cbeta reverse primer were used in the first two PCR rounds, each of which was run for around 10 cycles. In-frame beta chains were kept once TCRdb had trimmed the public reads at Q25 with fastp and called clones with MiXCR. For every CDR3 protein sequence, its rows merge into one entry that carries the most common genes and DNA. For this sample the table gives about 96,000 distinct CDR3 sequences, of which just under 70% were detected only once. Of the sample, around 30% is held by the ten largest clones.

What was sequenced was tumor-adjacent normal liver tissue. The receptors here all came from a man aged 40-49 years with primary liver carcinoma and hepatitis B virus infection.

Points on this clonotype: This may arise from a read error, as a much more abundant clone is one base away. V usage is TRBV12-3 or TRBV12-4 and J usage is TRBJ2-3; a possible D gene is TRBD2 (7 bases). Trimming took off 6 bases at V and 4 bases at J, with 20 bases between the two ends. This CDR3 has 16 residues. The CDR3 DNA sequence: TGTGCCAGCAGAGCAAAGGGACGGGGGGCGGCAGATACGCAGTATTTT. Residues: CASRAKGRGAADTQYF.

The rearrangement links TRBV6-5 to TRBJ2-7; TRBD2 might be the D (6 bases). The length of the CDR3 is 15 residues. The germline V gene has CDR1 MNHEY and CDR2 SVGAGI. The CDR3 reads CANSYSTEGTYEQYF. The CDR3 DNA reads TGTGCTAACAGTTACTCAACGGAGGGGACGTACGAGCAGTACTTC.

A remark on this clonotype: Since no conserved phenylalanine or tryptophan closes the CDR3, a read error is the likely cause. This chain connects TRBV6-5 to TRBJ2-7; TRBD1 agrees at 7 bases. Looked up from germline, CDR1 is MNHEY and CDR2 is SVGAGI. The CDR3 has 14 residues. As DNA, the CDR3 is TGTGCCAGCAGTTGGGACAGAAGCTCCTGCGAGCAGTACCTC. Its translation is CASSWDRSSCEQYL.

At least ten counts were recorded for this clonotype. This chain connects TRBV30 to TRBJ2-7, with D possibly being TRBD1 or TRBD2 (5 bases each). Trimming stripped 8 bases from V and 2 bases from J, with 19 bases between. Germline CDR1 GTSNPN, CDR2 SVGIG (reference sequence). CDR3 length equals 14 residues. The CDR3 DNA is TGTGCCGGGGGACGGGGACGGTCGCCCTACGAGCAGTACTTC. Translated, it gives CAGGRGRSPYEQYF.

This clonotype was detected only once. A much larger clone differs by one base, so this may be a read error. CDR3 DNA sequence: TGCGCCAGCAGCGAAGGGGGCGCGAACACTGAAACTTTCTTT. Amino acid sequence: CASSEGGANTETFF. The genes are TRBV5-1 and TRBJ1-1, with 7 nucleotides matching TRBD1. CDR3 length: 14 amino acids. Looked up from germline, CDR1 is SGHRS and CDR2 is YFSETQ. Full variable domain (remainder filled in from reference TRBV5-1 and TRBJ1-1): KAGVTQTPRYLIKTRGQQVTLSCSPISGHRSVSWYQQTPGQGLQFLFEYFSETQRNKGNFPGRFSGRQFSNSRSEMNVSTLELGDSALYLCASSEGGANTETFFGQGTRLTVV.

This clonotype has only one observation. A read error may be the cause here, since a much bigger clone is one base away. The V gene is TRBV14, the J gene TRBJ1-1, with unresolved D. The CDR3 sequence is 13 residues long. Trimming took 4 bases from V and 0 from J, leaving 6 bases between them. CDR1 SGHDN and CDR2 FVKESK come from the germline V gene. The CDR3 protein is CASSRGLNTEAFF. The CDR3 DNA follows: TGTGCCAGCAGCCGAGGACTGAACACTGAAGCTTTCTTT.

Relative to its sample, this clonotype is medium-sized. The chain carries TRBV11-2 and TRBJ2-2; D might be TRBD1 (6 bases). Germline CDR1 reads SGHAT; CDR2 reads FQNNGV. V lost 5 bases to trimming and J lost 2 bases, with 15 bases between them. The CDR3 contains 16 residues. The CDR3 here is CASSAPGQTNTGELFF. CDR3 nucleotides: TGTGCCAGCAGCGCCCCGGGACAAACAAACACCGGGGAGCTGTTTTTT.

This clonotype has ten or more counts. This chain joins TRBV12-3 or TRBV12-4 and TRBJ1-2; 8 bases match TRBD1. This CDR3 has 13 residues. Trimming removed 7 bases from V and 5 bases from J; junction bases left unmatched: 6. This CDR3 is CASTPTGVYGYTF. The CDR3 DNA follows: TGTGCCAGCACCCCGACAGGGGTTTATGGCTACACCTTC.